The 8 T cell receptor beta chains listed next were all sequenced from one sample in a study of cytomegalovirus exposure and HLA in healthy donors. Use of 60 Vbeta and 13 Jbeta primers characterized the PCR. Measured with immunoSEQ multiplex PCR; TCRdb has only the in-frame clones, and not every one. The data hold fewer than 200,000 clones, with around 83% observed a single time. The sequenced sample consisted of PBMCs. The receptor source for this set is a man aged 45-65 years in good health and CMV-seronegative.

This clone has just one count. The V and J genes are TRBV6-1 and TRBJ1-4, with D perhaps TRBD1 (5 bases). The CDR3 extends over 15 amino acids. In germline, CDR1 is MNHNS, CDR2 SASEGT. Trimming removed 1 base from V and 2 bases from J, with 8 bases in between. The CDR3 sequence: CASSEGWGTNEKLFF. The CDR3, as DNA: TGTGCCAGCAGTGAAGGCTGGGGCACTAATGAAAAACTGTTTTTT.

CDR3 sequence: CASSSRLAGTGGDTQYF. Here the CDR3 DNA reads TGTGCCAGCAGCTCCCGACTAGCGGGGACCGGAGGAGATACGCAGTATTTT. The V gene is TRBV7-2, the J gene TRBJ2-3; 11 bases map to TRBD2. The J segment lost 5 bases and the V segment lost 4 bases, leaving 11 bases of the junction unmatched. Germline loops: CDR1 SGHTA, CDR2 FQGNSA. The CDR3 has 17 amino acids.

The chain links TRBV6-6 to TRBJ1-2; the D gene is possibly TRBD1 (5 bases). The CDR3 runs to 14 residues. V was pared by 2 bases and J by 2 bases, with 9 bases between. Germline V gene lookup returns CDR1 MNHNY and CDR2 SVGAGI (reference sequence). The CDR3 DNA follows: TGTGCCAGCAGTTACGGGGAGGGGAACTATGGCTACACCTTC. Encoded protein: CASSYGEGNYGYTF.

This chain joins TRBV2 and TRBJ2-2; 8 bases agree with TRBD1. This CDR3 comprises 15 residues. Trimming at V came to 5 bases and at J to 0 bases, leaving 2 bases not matched to a gene. Germline V lookup: CDR1 SNHLY, CDR2 FYNNEI. CDR3 DNA sequence: TGTGCCAGCAGTCCGACAGGGGCGAACACCGGGGAGCTGTTTTTT. This gives the protein CASSPTGANTGELFF.

This clone was counted a few times. The rearrangement joins TRBV7-9 to TRBJ1-1; 7 bases are a match to TRBD1. Germline CDR1 and CDR2: SEHNR and FQNEAQ (reference sequence). The CDR3 has 15 residues. V shed 5 bases and J 0 bases; nucleotides not matched to a gene: 6. The CDR3 here is CASSSETGLNTEAFF. CDR3 DNA sequence: TGTGCCAGCAGCAGCGAGACAGGGTTGAACACTGAAGCTTTCTTT.

This clone has only a few counts. The chain has TRBV5-4 and TRBJ1-1; TRBD1 aligns across 8 bases. Trimming removed 4 bases from V and 3 bases from J; junction bases left unmatched: 11. The length of the CDR3 is 16 residues. CDR1 and CDR2 (germline): SGHNT, YYREEE (reference sequence). CDR3 nucleotide sequence: TGTGCCAGCAGCCCATCCGACAGGGGCTTTTACACTGAAGCTTTCTTT. Its translation is CASSPSDRGFYTEAFF.

The chain recombines TRBV7-2 with TRBJ2-7, with 7 bases lining up with TRBD1. The V gene's germline CDR1 is SGHTA and CDR2 FQGNSA. V shed 2 bases and J 2 bases; nucleotides not matched to a gene: 3. The CDR3 spans 14 residues. DNA for the CDR3: TGTGCCAGCAGCTTACGACAGGGACCCTACGAGCAGTACTTC. Residues: CASSLRQGPYEQYF.

The rearrangement uses TRBV7-3 and TRBJ2-3; 8 nucleotides line up with TRBD2. The V and J ends lost 2 bases and 5 bases, in that order; junction bases with no gene match: 3. The CDR3 consists of 14 residues. Germline assignment: CDR1 SGHTA and CDR2 FQGTGA. The CDR3 spells CASSLGLAGDTQYF. In nucleotides, the CDR3 is TGTGCCAGCAGCTTAGGACTAGCTGGAGATACGCAGTATTTT.